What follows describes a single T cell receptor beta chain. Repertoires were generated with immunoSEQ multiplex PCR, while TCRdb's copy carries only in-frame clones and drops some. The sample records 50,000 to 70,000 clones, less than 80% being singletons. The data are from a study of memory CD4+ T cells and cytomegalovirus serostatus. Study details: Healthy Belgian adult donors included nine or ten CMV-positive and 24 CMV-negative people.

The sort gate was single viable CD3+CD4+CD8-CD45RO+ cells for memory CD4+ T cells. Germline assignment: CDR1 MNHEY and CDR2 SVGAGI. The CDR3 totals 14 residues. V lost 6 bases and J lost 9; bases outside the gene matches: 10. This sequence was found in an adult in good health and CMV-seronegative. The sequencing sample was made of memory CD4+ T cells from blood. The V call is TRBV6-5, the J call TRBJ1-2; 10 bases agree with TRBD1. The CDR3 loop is CASSTPTGGRRYTF. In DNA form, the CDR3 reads TGTGCCAGCAGCACACCGACAGGGGGCCGCCGCTACACCTTC.